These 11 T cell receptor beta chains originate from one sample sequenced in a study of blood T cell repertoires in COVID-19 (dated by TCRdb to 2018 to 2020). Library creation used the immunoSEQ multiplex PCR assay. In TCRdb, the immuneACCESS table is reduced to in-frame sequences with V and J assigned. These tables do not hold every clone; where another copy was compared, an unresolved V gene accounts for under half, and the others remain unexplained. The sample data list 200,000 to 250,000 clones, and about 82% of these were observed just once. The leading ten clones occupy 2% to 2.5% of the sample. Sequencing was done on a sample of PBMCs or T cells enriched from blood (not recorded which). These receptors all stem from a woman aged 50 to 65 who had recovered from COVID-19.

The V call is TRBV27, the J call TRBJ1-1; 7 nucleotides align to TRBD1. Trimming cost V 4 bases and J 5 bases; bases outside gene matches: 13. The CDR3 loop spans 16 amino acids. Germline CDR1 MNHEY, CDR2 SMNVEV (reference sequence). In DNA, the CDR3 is TGTGCCAGCAGTTCGTTGGTTAGGGGGCCCCGGACTGAAGCTTTCTTT. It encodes CASSSLVRGPRTEAFF.

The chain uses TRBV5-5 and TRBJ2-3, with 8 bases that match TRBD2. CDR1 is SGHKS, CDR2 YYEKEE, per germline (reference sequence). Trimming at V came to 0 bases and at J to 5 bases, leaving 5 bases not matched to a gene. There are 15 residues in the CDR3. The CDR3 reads CASSLEGTRRDTQYF. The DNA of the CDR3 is TGTGCCAGCAGCTTGGAGGGGACTAGGAGAGATACGCAGTATTTT.

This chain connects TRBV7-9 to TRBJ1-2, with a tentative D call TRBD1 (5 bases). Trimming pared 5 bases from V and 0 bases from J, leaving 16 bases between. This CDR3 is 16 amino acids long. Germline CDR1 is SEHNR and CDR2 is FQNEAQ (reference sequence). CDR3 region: CASSAPYLTANYGYTF. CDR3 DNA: TGTGCCAGCAGCGCCCCCTACTTGACAGCTAACTATGGCTACACCTTC.

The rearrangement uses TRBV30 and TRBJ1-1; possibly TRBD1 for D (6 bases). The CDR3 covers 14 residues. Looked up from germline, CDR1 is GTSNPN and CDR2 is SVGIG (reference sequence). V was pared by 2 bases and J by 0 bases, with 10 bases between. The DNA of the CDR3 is TGTGCCTGGAGTCATAGGACAGTGAACACTGAAGCTTTCTTT. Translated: CAWSHRTVNTEAFF.

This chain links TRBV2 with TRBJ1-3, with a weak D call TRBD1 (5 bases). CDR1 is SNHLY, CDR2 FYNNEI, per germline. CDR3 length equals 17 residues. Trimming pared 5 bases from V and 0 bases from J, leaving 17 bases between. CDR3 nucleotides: TGTGCCAGCAGTTGGGGCTTAGGCTCGGGCTCTGGAAACACCATATATTTT. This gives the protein CASSWGLGSGSGNTIYF.

This chain's CDR3 is CAVETRSYEQYF. DNA of the CDR3: TGTGCCGTGGAGACTCGCTCCTACGAGCAGTACTTC. The genes are TRBV6-5 and TRBJ2-7; no clear D. Per germline, CDR1 MNHEY and CDR2 SVGAGI. V was shortened by 11 bases and J by 0 bases, with 11 bases between the two germline ends. The CDR3 is 12 amino acids.

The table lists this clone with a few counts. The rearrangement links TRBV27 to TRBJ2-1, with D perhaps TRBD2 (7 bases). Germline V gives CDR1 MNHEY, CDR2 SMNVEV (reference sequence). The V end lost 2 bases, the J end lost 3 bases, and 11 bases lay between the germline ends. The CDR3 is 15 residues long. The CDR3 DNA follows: TGTGCCAGCAGTTTAGGGGGGGCGAACTACAATGAGCAGTTCTTC. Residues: CASSLGGANYNEQFF.

CDR3 DNA: TGTGCCAGCAGTTACAATGGGGGGGTTCAGTACTTC. It codes for CASSYNGGVQYF. J is TRBJ2-4 and V is TRBV6-2 or TRBV6-3; 7 bases map to TRBD2. Germline trimming cut 2 bases from V and 11 bases from J; bases unmatched to any gene: 3. The CDR3 length is 12 residues. Germline assignment: CDR1 MNHEY and CDR2 SVGEGT.

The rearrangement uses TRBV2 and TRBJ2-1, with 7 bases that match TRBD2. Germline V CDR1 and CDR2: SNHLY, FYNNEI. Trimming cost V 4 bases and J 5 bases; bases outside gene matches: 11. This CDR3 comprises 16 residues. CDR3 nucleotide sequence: TGTGCCAGCAGTGTTCAACCTAGACTAGCAAACAATGAGCAGTTCTTC. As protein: CASSVQPRLANNEQFF.

CDR3 sequence reads: CASSEQGAFTEAFF. The CDR3 DNA is TGTGCCAGCAGTGAGCAGGGGGCTTTCACTGAAGCTTTCTTT. This rearrangement joins TRBV2 to TRBJ1-1, with TRBD1 matching 8 bases. Germline loops: CDR1 SNHLY, CDR2 FYNNEI. The CDR3 totals 14 residues. Trimming removed 3 bases from V and 4 bases from J; junction bases left unmatched: 4.

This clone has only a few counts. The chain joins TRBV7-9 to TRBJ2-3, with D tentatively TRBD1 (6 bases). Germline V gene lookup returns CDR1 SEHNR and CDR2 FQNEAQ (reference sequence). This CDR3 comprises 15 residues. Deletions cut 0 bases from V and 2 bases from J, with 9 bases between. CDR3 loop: CASSLAGAFTDTQYF. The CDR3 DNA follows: TGTGCCAGCAGCTTAGCGGGGGCCTTCACAGATACGCAGTATTTT.